This T cell receptor (beta chain) was obtained from a study of blood T cell repertoires in COVID-19. Turning to the study itself: The study drew acute and convalescent COVID-19 samples from the United States, Italy and Spain. PBMCs, B-cell-depleted T cells, or T cells provided the cDNA or gDNA that made up the material.

In the original processing: Reference gene primer amplification gave estimated nucleated cell counts. The assay was immunoSEQ multiplex PCR, and TCRdb's table has in-frame clones only and misses some. Clone size and V and J calls were adopted from that table, with D and trimming inferred from the DNA. Here the sample spans approximately 140,000 clones, about 83% being singletons. The CDR3 contains 14 residues. Germline V gives CDR1 SNHLY, CDR2 FYNNEI. V dropped 3 bases and J dropped 5 bases, with 11 bases sitting between them. This receptor was identified in a man in his forties or fifties with active or convalescent COVID-19. Sequences were obtained from peripheral blood. This sequence joins TRBV2 and TRBJ1-5, with a weak D call TRBD1 (5 bases). The chain's CDR3 is CASSDRQLYQPQHF. The CDR3 coding sequence is TGTGCCAGCAGTGATCGACAGCTCTATCAGCCCCAGCATTTT.